Following are 32 T cell receptor beta chains from one sample sequenced in a study of immune evolution from preneoplasia to lung adenocarcinoma. The table came from immunoSEQ multiplex PCR; TCRdb's copy has only in-frame clones and leaves some out. Among 6,000 to 7,000 clones, around 86% were seen once, and the ten largest hold 3% to 4%. Sequencing was done on a sample of FFPE invasive lung adenocarcinoma tissue. The receptors shown here come from a person in their sixties with lung adenocarcinoma.

The chain links TRBV28 to TRBJ2-5; 8 bases are a match to TRBD1. CDR1 is MDHEN, CDR2 SYDVKM, per germline. J gave up 2 bases and V 11 bases, and 1 base lay outside the gene matches. The CDR3 loop spans 11 amino acids. CDR3 coding DNA: TGTGCCCGGGACAGGCAAGAGACCCAGTACTTC. This sequence encodes CARDRQETQYF. Complete variable domain (other parts from reference TRBV28 and TRBJ2-5): DVKVTQSSRYLVKRTGEKVFLECVQDMDHENMFWYRQDPGLGLRLIYFSYDVKMKEKGDIPEGYSVSREKKERFSLILESASTNQTSMYLCARDRQETQYFGPGTRLLVL.

The J gene is TRBJ2-7, the V gene TRBV7-2; a possible D gene is TRBD1 (6 bases). With 5 bases removed from V and 6 bases from J, the gap between germline ends came to 17 bases. The CDR3 extends over 14 amino acids. Germline V lookup: CDR1 SGHTA, CDR2 FQGNSA. This CDR3 is CASSPRQAPGEQYF. The DNA for the CDR3 is TGTGCCAGCAGCCCAAGACAGGCCCCAGGCGAGCAGTACTTC.

This chain joins TRBV10-1 and TRBJ2-1, with D hard to call. The CDR3 runs to 14 residues. CDR1 is WNHNN, CDR2 SYGVQD, per germline (reference sequence). V was cut by 0 bases and J by 7 bases, with 10 bases left in between. The CDR3 reads CASSESGLRNEQFF. Here the CDR3 DNA reads TGCGCCAGCAGTGAGTCAGGCCTGAGGAATGAGCAGTTCTTC.

V is TRBV28 and J is TRBJ2-3; a weak D match, TRBD1 (7 bases). V lost 5 bases and J 4 bases, leaving 16 bases between the germline ends. This CDR3 contains 15 residues. Per germline, CDR1 MDHEN and CDR2 SYDVKM. The CDR3 spells CASSPSTGRPDTQYF. DNA of the CDR3: TGTGCCAGCAGTCCTTCGACAGGGAGGCCAGATACGCAGTATTTT.

V usage is TRBV5-4 and J usage is TRBJ2-7; TRBD1 matches 8 bases. Trimming at V came to 6 bases and at J to 6 bases, leaving 11 bases not matched to a gene. Germline V gene data show CDR1 as SGHNT and CDR2 as YYREEE (reference sequence). There are 14 residues in the CDR3. In DNA, the CDR3 is TGTGCCAGCACCCAGGACAGGGTCCATCCCGAGCAGTACTTC. It encodes CASTQDRVHPEQYF.

The chain joins TRBV5-1 to TRBJ2-5, with D perhaps assigned TRBD1 or TRBD2 (5 bases each). CDR1 and CDR2 (germline): SGHRS, YFSETQ. The CDR3 contains 16 residues. V was shortened by 2 bases and J by 2 bases, with 16 bases between the two germline ends. The CDR3 spells CASSFGAAIGQETQYF. CDR3 nucleotides: TGCGCCAGCAGCTTCGGGGCAGCGATAGGACAAGAGACCCAGTACTTC.

The rearrangement links TRBV20-1 to TRBJ2-7; either TRBD1 or TRBD2 may supply D (5 bases each). Germline CDR1 and CDR2: DFQATT and SNEGSKA (reference sequence). The CDR3 covers 11 residues. V was pared by 1 base and J by 4 bases, with 5 bases between. Here the CDR3 reads CSARGGYEQYF. CDR3 nucleotides: TGCAGTGCTAGAGGGGGGTACGAGCAGTACTTC.

This chain joins TRBV27 and TRBJ2-3; possible D gene TRBD2, 7 bases. The CDR3 spans 16 residues. V was pared by 3 bases and J by 5 bases, with 18 bases between. Germline-derived CDR1 and CDR2 are MNHEY and SMNVEV (reference sequence). The chain's CDR3 is CASSLKGGRAIDTQYF. The CDR3 DNA reads TGTGCCAGCAGTTTGAAGGGGGGGAGGGCCATAGATACGCAGTATTTT.

This sequence joins TRBV11-3 and TRBJ2-1; D gene uncertain. Germline CDR1 and CDR2: SGHNT and YENEEA. The CDR3 extends over 14 amino acids. Trimming cost V 1 base and J 6 bases, with 10 bases left between them. The CDR3 DNA sequence: TGTGCCAGCAGCTTAGCAGAGCCTACCAATGAGCAGTTCTTC. Its translation: CASSLAEPTNEQFF.

This chain links TRBV21-1 with TRBJ1-1. TRBV21-1 is given as a pseudogene. The CDR3 spans 15 residues. The CDR3 DNA sequence: TGTACCAGCAGCAAACCCTCATTAAGGAACACTGAAGCTTTCTTT. It codes for CTSSKPSLRNTEAFF.

This clone was observed once. This chain uses TRBV27 with TRBJ1-5, with D perhaps matching TRBD1 (5 bases). V was shortened by 3 bases and J by 7 bases, with 13 bases between the two germline ends. The length of the CDR3 is 14 residues. Germline V lookup: CDR1 MNHEY, CDR2 SMNVEV (reference sequence). CDR3 sequence reads: CASSFTGVGQPQHF. The CDR3 nucleotides are TGTGCCAGCAGTTTTACAGGTGTAGGACAGCCCCAGCATTTT.

V gene TRBV7-8 combines with J gene TRBJ1-5; D is uncertain. Trimming removed 4 bases at V and 4 bases at J, with 8 bases between. Germline loops: CDR1 SGHVS, CDR2 FQNEAQ. The CDR3 is 13 residues long. CDR3 sequence (DNA): TGTGCCAGCAGCTCGATTTCTAATCAGCCCCAGCATTTT. Protein sequence: CASSSISNQPQHF.

The chain combines TRBV5-1 with TRBJ1-1; maybe TRBD1 (6 bases). Trimming removed 1 base at V and 0 bases at J, with 7 bases between. The CDR3 has 14 amino acids. Germline V gene sequence: CDR1 SGHRS, CDR2 YFSETQ. CDR3 coding DNA: TGCGCCAGCAGCTTGTGGGGGCTGAACACTGAAGCTTTCTTT. Protein sequence: CASSLWGLNTEAFF. Together with reference TRBV5-1 and TRBJ1-1, the CDR3 gives the full variable domain: KAGVTQTPRYLIKTRGQQVTLSCSPISGHRSVSWYQQTPGQGLQFLFEYFSETQRNKGNFPGRFSGRQFSNSRSEMNVSTLELGDSALYLCASSLWGLNTEAFFGQGTRLTVV.

The chain joins TRBV7-9 to TRBJ2-1; no reliable D call. Germline CDR1 SEHNR, CDR2 FQNEAQ (reference sequence). Trimming removed 5 bases at V and 6 bases at J, with 8 bases between. The CDR3 is 12 amino acids. DNA of the CDR3: TGTGCCAGCAGCCCGGGCCTCAATGAGCAGTTCTTC. This codes for CASSPGLNEQFF. The full variable domain, in which reference TRBV7-9 and TRBJ2-1 provide the parts outside the CDR3, is DTGVSQNPRHKITKRGQNVTFRCDPISEHNRLYWYRQTLGQGPEFLTYFQNEAQLEKSRLLSDRFSAERPKGSFSTLEIQRTEQGDSAMYLCASSPGLNEQFFGPGTRLTVL.

The chain couples TRBV5-8 to TRBJ1-2, with TRBD1 identical over 7 bases. CDR1 SGHTS and CDR2 YDEGEE come from the germline V gene. Trimming at V came to 2 bases and at J to 7 bases, leaving 5 bases not matched to a gene. CDR3 length: 13 amino acids. The CDR3: CASSFDRVGGYTF. CDR3 DNA sequence: TGTGCCAGCAGCTTTGACAGGGTTGGTGGCTACACCTTC.

In its sample, this clone was seen a few times. The chain couples TRBV28 to TRBJ2-3; D is possibly TRBD1 (5 bases). The CDR3 is 14 residues long. V dropped 6 bases and J dropped 0 bases, with 10 bases sitting between them. The germline V gene encodes CDR1 MDHEN and CDR2 SYDVKM. CDR3 amino acids: CASRYRQSTDTQYF. The CDR3 DNA sequence: TGTGCCAGCAGATACAGACAGAGCACAGATACGCAGTATTTT.

V usage is TRBV6-4 and J usage is TRBJ1-5; the match to TRBD1 covers 8 bases. The CDR3 spans 15 residues. The germline V gene has CDR1 MRHNA and CDR2 SNTAGT. V was pared by 6 bases and J by 5 bases, with 9 bases of the junction left unmatched. The CDR3, as DNA: TGTGCCAGCAGGACCCAGACAGGGGCATATCAGCCCCAGCATTTT. Protein sequence: CASRTQTGAYQPQHF.

This chain connects TRBV30 to TRBJ2-7, with D perhaps TRBD2 (7 bases). V gave up 7 bases and J gave up 1 base, with 20 bases separating them. The CDR3 extends over 15 amino acids. CDR1 is GTSNPN and CDR2 is SVGIG in the germline V gene (reference sequence). CDR3 residues: CASSGGGLGSYEQYF. In nucleotides, the CDR3 is TGTGCCTCATCTGGGGGGGGGCTTGGGTCCTACGAGCAGTACTTC.

The chain is built from TRBV9 and TRBJ2-6; a possible D gene is TRBD2 (6 bases). Trimming stripped 5 bases from V and 0 bases from J, with 18 bases between. CDR3 size: 18 residues. Germline V gene data show CDR1 as SGDLS and CDR2 as YYNGEE. The CDR3 sequence: CASSRTGTARSGANVLTF. The DNA of the CDR3 is TGTGCCAGCAGTCGGACCGGGACTGCCCGCTCTGGGGCCAACGTCCTGACTTTC.

The V call is TRBV12-5, the J call TRBJ1-1, with D unclear. Looked up from germline, CDR1 is LGHNT and CDR2 is FRNRAP. Trimming took off 1 base at V and 9 bases at J, with 12 bases between the two ends. The CDR3 length is 13 residues. For the CDR3, the DNA is TGTGCTAGTGGTTTGGGCGGTCGTAATAAAGCTTTCTTT. It encodes CASGLGGRNKAFF. Looking up the rest from reference TRBV12-5 and TRBJ1-1 gives the full variable domain: DARVTQTPRHKVTEMGQEVTMRCQPILGHNTVFWYRQTMMQGLELLAYFRNRAPLDDSGMPKDRFSAEMPDATLATLKIQPSEPRDSAVYFCASGLGGRNKAFFGQGTRLTVV.

The J gene is TRBJ2-2, the V gene TRBV4-1, with unresolved D. The germline V gene has CDR1 MGHRA and CDR2 YSYEKL. The CDR3 runs 16 residues. V lost 0 bases, J lost 4 bases, and 12 bases lay in between. Here the CDR3 reads CASSQEDLRPTGELFF. DNA of the CDR3: TGCGCCAGCAGCCAAGAAGATCTAAGACCCACCGGGGAGCTGTTTTTT.

This chain connects TRBV11-3 to TRBJ2-7, with D possibly being TRBD1 (5 bases). Germline V CDR1 and CDR2: SGHNT, YENEEA. CDR3 length equals 13 residues. Trimming left V 5 bases short and J 6 bases short, with 14 bases between. DNA of the CDR3: TGTGCCAGCAGCGAAAACCCAGGGCCCGAGCAGTACTTC. Amino acid sequence: CASSENPGPEQYF.

V is TRBV25-1 and J is TRBJ1-2; no reliable D call. V was cut by 2 bases and J by 8 bases, with 6 bases left in between. The CDR3 is 11 residues long. CDR1 is MGHDK, CDR2 SYGVNS, per germline. The CDR3 bases are TGTGCCAGCAGTGAAAATTACGGCTACACCTTC. It codes for CASSENYGYTF.

The chain employs TRBV11-2 and TRBJ2-1; tentatively, D is TRBD1 (6 bases). Looked up from germline, CDR1 is SGHAT and CDR2 is FQNNGV. There are 13 residues in the CDR3. Trimming stripped 5 bases from V and 4 bases from J, with 9 bases between. The CDR3 bases are TGTGCCAGCAGCCGGGACATATACAATGAGCAGTTCTTC. It specifies CASSRDIYNEQFF.

This clone is large within its sample. The chain links TRBV28 to TRBJ1-5, with D possibly being TRBD1 (6 bases). The length of the CDR3 is 13 residues. Per germline, CDR1 MDHEN and CDR2 SYDVKM. V lost 6 bases and J lost 6, with 12 bases in between. CDR3 region: CASSLDSRQPQHF. CDR3 DNA: TGTGCCAGCAGCCTGGACAGTCGTCAGCCCCAGCATTTT.

The genes are TRBV2 and TRBJ1-5; maybe TRBD1 (5 bases). The CDR3 is 12 residues long. V gave up 8 bases and J gave up 4 bases, with 9 bases separating them. Germline loops: CDR1 SNHLY, CDR2 FYNNEI. The CDR3 region has the DNA TGTGCCAGCGGGGAGGGGAATCAGCCCCAGCATTTT. This encodes CASGEGNQPQHF.

The chain carries TRBV5-1 and TRBJ2-1; 9 bases align to TRBD1. The V segment lost 4 bases and the J segment 5 bases; nucleotides outside the gene matches: 4. This CDR3 has 14 residues. Germline V lookup: CDR1 SGHRS, CDR2 YFSETQ. The CDR3 bases are TGCGCCAGCAGCGTCGGGACAGGGAACAATGAGCAGTTCTTC. Its translation: CASSVGTGNNEQFF. The entire variable domain, with the rest obtained from reference TRBV5-1 and TRBJ2-1, is as follows: KAGVTQTPRYLIKTRGQQVTLSCSPISGHRSVSWYQQTPGQGLQFLFEYFSETQRNKGNFPGRFSGRQFSNSRSEMNVSTLELGDSALYLCASSVGTGNNEQFFGPGTRLTVL.

This chain uses TRBV21-1 with TRBJ2-3; the table gives TRBD2 as D, unverified against the DNA. TRBV21-1 is listed as a pseudogene. This CDR3 has 15 amino acids. The CDR3 here is CASSKSLESRGAQYF. In DNA, the CDR3 is TGTGCCAGCAGCAAATCCCTGGAATCCCGGGGAGCGCAGTATTTT.

This clone was found once. V gene TRBV6-6 combines with J gene TRBJ2-6; 9 nucleotides agree with TRBD1. Germline V gene sequence: CDR1 MNHNY, CDR2 SVGAGI (reference sequence). This CDR3 is built from 15 residues. After removal of 8 bases from V and 4 bases from J, the junction contained 6 bases not matched to a gene. CDR3 nucleotide sequence: TGTGCCAGCGGGACAGGGAATACCGGGGCCAACGTCCTGACTTTC. Amino acids: CASGTGNTGANVLTF.

V is TRBV19 and J is TRBJ2-1; no clear D. This CDR3 has 14 amino acids. The germline V gene has CDR1 LNHDA and CDR2 SQIVND (reference sequence). Trimming left V 6 bases short and J 10 bases short, with 19 bases between. The CDR3 loop is CASSLLNYNAEQFF. CDR3 in DNA: TGTGCCAGTAGCCTACTGAACTACAATGCGGAGCAGTTCTTC.

V usage is TRBV28 and J usage is TRBJ1-2; TRBD1 aligns across 9 bases. CDR1 and CDR2 (germline): MDHEN, SYDVKM. The CDR3 loop spans 15 amino acids. Losses at the gene ends were 2 bases for V and 8 bases for J; bases not matched to a gene: 9. For the CDR3, the DNA is TGTGCCAGCAGTTTAGGGGACAGGGTCGTTGGGGGCTACACCTTC. It specifies CASSLGDRVVGGYTF.

The chain is built from TRBV28 and TRBJ2-5, with TRBD2 identical over 13 bases. CDR3 length equals 19 residues. After removal of 4 bases from V and 5 bases from J, the junction contained 16 bases not matched to a gene. Germline V gene data show CDR1 as MDHEN and CDR2 as SYDVKM. CDR3 in amino acids: CASSSLTSGRRWLRETQYF. CDR3 coding DNA: TGTGCCAGCAGTTCCCTGACTAGCGGGAGGAGATGGTTAAGGGAGACCCAGTACTTC.